This T cell receptor beta chain was sequenced in a study of Ad26.COV2.S vaccination and SARS-CoV-2 variants. As for the study in general: Dosing was one shot or two shots 56 days apart. Findings and limits, study-wide: The TCR breadth and depth analyses may have understated or missed part of the total T cell responses. Greater spike-specific TCR breadth was seen in vaccine recipients than in placebo recipients.

The protocol was immunoSEQ multiplex PCR, while the TCRdb copy is restricted to in-frame clones and leaves out a portion. The table has roughly 380,000 clones, about nine tenths seen once. Germline CDR1 LNHDA, CDR2 SQIVND (reference sequence). The CDR3 is 12 amino acids. Between the trimmed V and J ends, which lost 4 bases and 8 bases, there was a span of 11 bases. To note about this clone: Its antigen is still unknown.

Noted treatment: around 19 received Ad26.COV2.S at low or high dose, single or two shots; about 5 received placebo; per-sample allocation not given. Sampling happened 63 days after the first vaccine or placebo injection. The chain carries TRBV19 and TRBJ1-1; D gene uncertain. The specimen comprised peripheral blood, sampled in a trial of Ad26.COV2.S vaccine versus placebo. This sequence was found in a person between 18 and 60 years old who received the Ad26.COV2.S COVID-19 vaccine or a placebo. CDR3 in DNA: TGTGCCAGTAGTACCACCCCCCCGGAAGCTTTCTTT. It translates to CASSTTPPEAFF.